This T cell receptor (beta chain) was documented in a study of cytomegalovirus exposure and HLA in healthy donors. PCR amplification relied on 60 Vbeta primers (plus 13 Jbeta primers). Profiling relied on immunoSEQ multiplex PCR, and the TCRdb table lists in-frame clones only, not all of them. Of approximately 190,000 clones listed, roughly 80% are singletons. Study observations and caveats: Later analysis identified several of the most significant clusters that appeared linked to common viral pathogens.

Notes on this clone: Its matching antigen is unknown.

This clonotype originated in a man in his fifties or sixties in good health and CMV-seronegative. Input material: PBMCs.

Here the CDR3 DNA reads TGTGCCAGTAGTATCTCGTACAATGAGCAGTTCTTC. It translates to CASSISYNEQFF. J is TRBJ2-1 and V is TRBV19; unclear D gene. The germline V gene has CDR1 LNHDA and CDR2 SQIVND (reference sequence). The CDR3 loop spans 12 amino acids. V was cut by 3 bases and J by 4 bases, with 4 bases left in between.